This TCR beta chain was recovered during a study of blood T cell repertoires in COVID-19. Study-wide background: Acute-phase and convalescent COVID-19 samples originated in the United States, Italy and Spain. Nucleic acid was either cDNA or gDNA, and it came from T cells, B-cell-depleted T cells, or PBMCs.

Per the authors' pipeline: Reference gene primer amplification gave nucleated cell count estimates. Some clones are missing from TCRdb's copy, which holds only in-frame ones; the method was immunoSEQ multiplex PCR. That table furnishes V, J and clone size, whereas the DNA furnished D and trimming. The sample consists of fewer than 350,000 clones, about nine tenths of them appearing once. The CDR3 length is 15 residues. The germline CDR1 and CDR2 sequences are MNHEY and SVGAGI. The V gene end was trimmed by 6 bases and the J gene end by 0 bases; junction bases not matched to a gene: 5. Seattle researchers signed up patients amid active infection and tracked them longitudinally.

The rearrangement joins TRBV6-5 to TRBJ1-3; 7 nucleotides line up with TRBD1. Sequencing was done on a sample of peripheral blood. The TCR was taken from a woman in her thirties with COVID-19, enrolled during active disease. This CDR3 reads CASRIDRASGNTIYF. The CDR3, as DNA: TGTGCCAGCAGAATCGACAGGGCCTCTGGAAACACCATATATTTT.